This entry lists 12 T cell receptor beta chains sequenced from one sample in a study of blood T cell repertoires in COVID-19. Using immunoSEQ multiplex PCR, the repertoire was profiled, and TCRdb retains in-frame clones only, with some absent. The data contain some 120,000 clones, approximately 90% of them singletons. Sequencing was done on a sample of peripheral blood. The receptors derive from a human donor in a cohort sampled during active COVID-19.

The chain has TRBV5-1 and TRBJ2-3; perhaps TRBD2 as D (5 bases). The length of the CDR3 is 15 residues. Trimming pared 0 bases from V and 0 bases from J, leaving 8 bases between. Germline lookup yields CDR1 SGHRS and CDR2 YFSETQ. In nucleotides, the CDR3 is TGCGCCAGCAGCTTGGGGCTAGCAAGCACAGATACGCAGTATTTT. Residues: CASSLGLASTDTQYF. The full variable domain, with the rest looked up from reference TRBV5-1 and TRBJ2-3, is KAGVTQTPRYLIKTRGQQVTLSCSPISGHRSVSWYQQTPGQGLQFLFEYFSETQRNKGNFPGRFSGRQFSNSRSEMNVSTLELGDSALYLCASSLGLASTDTQYFGPGTRLTVL.

This chain links TRBV7-2 with TRBJ2-2, with 8 positions matching TRBD1. J was trimmed by 2 bases and V by 4 bases; bases with no gene match: 3. The CDR3 covers 15 residues. CDR1 and CDR2 (germline): SGHTA, FQGNSA. The CDR3 sequence: CASSWDRSNTGELFF. In nucleotides, the CDR3 is TGTGCCAGCAGCTGGGACAGGAGTAACACCGGGGAGCTGTTTTTT.

The V and J genes are TRBV9 and TRBJ2-7, with 10 bases identical to TRBD1. The CDR3 covers 14 residues. The J segment lost 5 bases and the V segment lost 4 bases, leaving 6 bases of the junction unmatched. Germline V gene sequence: CDR1 SGDLS, CDR2 YYNGEE. This CDR3 reads CASSPWDRGHEQYF. The DNA for the CDR3 is TGTGCCAGCAGCCCCTGGGACAGGGGACACGAGCAGTACTTC.

Concerning this clone: This CDR3 is also generated by other DNA sequences in the sample. The genes are TRBV13 and TRBJ1-6; D gene ambiguous. The ends were cut back, 6 bases at V and 2 bases at J, with 8 bases in the middle. The CDR3 runs 14 residues. Germline V gene data show CDR1 as PRHDT and CDR2 as FYEKMQ (reference sequence). CDR3 nucleotides: TGTGCCAGCAGTCCTACCCCCTATAATTCACCCCTCCACTTT. Protein sequence: CASSPTPYNSPLHF.

V is TRBV10-3 and J is TRBJ2-5; TRBD2 is a possible D gene (6 bases). CDR1 is ENHRY, CDR2 SYGVKD, per germline. The CDR3 consists of 13 residues. Trimming took off 10 bases at V and 4 bases at J, with 16 bases between the two ends. This chain's CDR3 is CATQAGTVETQYF. CDR3 nucleotide sequence: TGTGCCACTCAAGCGGGCACGGTAGAGACCCAGTACTTC.

V gene TRBV19 combines with J gene TRBJ2-2, with TRBD2 matching over 10 bases. The CDR3 loop spans 15 amino acids. V dropped 4 bases and J dropped 4; count of bases not matched to a gene: 3. Germline values: CDR1 LNHDA, CDR2 SQIVND (reference sequence). In DNA, the CDR3 is TGTGCCAGTAGTACTAGCGGGGGCGCCACCGGGGAGCTGTTTTTT. This codes for CASSTSGGATGELFF.

In its sample, this clone was seen once. V usage is TRBV4-2 and J usage is TRBJ1-4; 9 nucleotides agree with TRBD1. Trimming at V came to 2 bases and at J to 5 bases, leaving 3 bases not matched to a gene. The CDR3 loop spans 15 amino acids. CDR1 is LGHNA and CDR2 is YNFKEQ in the germline V gene. The CDR3: CASSQNRGQNEKLFF. In DNA form, the CDR3 reads TGTGCCAGCAGCCAAAACAGGGGGCAGAATGAAAAACTGTTTTTT.

The chain uses TRBV5-1 and TRBJ1-2; D is unclear. CDR3 length equals 12 residues. Germline V CDR1 and CDR2: SGHRS, YFSETQ. The germline V and J ends were trimmed by 2 bases and 4 bases, with 6 bases remaining between them. CDR3 in DNA: TGCGCCAGCAGCTTCGCGTCCTATGGCTACACCTTC. Translation: CASSFASYGYTF.

The table lists this clone with a few counts. The rearrangement uses TRBV6-5 and TRBJ2-2; D may be TRBD2 (5 bases). Per the germline V gene, CDR1 is MNHEY and CDR2 is SVGAGI. The V end lost 6 bases, the J end lost 8 bases, and 16 bases lay between the germline ends. There are 14 residues in the CDR3. CDR3 sequence reads: CASSLQRAGGELFF. The CDR3, as DNA: TGTGCCAGCAGCCTCCAGAGGGCCGGGGGGGAGCTGTTTTTT.

This clone has just a few counts. Mismatch with germline at one junction end may stem from a read error. This rearrangement joins TRBV7-7 to TRBJ2-1, with 9 bases that match TRBD2. The CDR3 runs 16 residues. Germline CDR1 SSHAT, CDR2 FNYEAQ (reference sequence). The CDR3, as DNA: TGTGCTAGCAGCCCGTCCGGGACTAGCATTATCGATGAGCAGTTCTTC. Its translation is CASSPSGTSIIDEQFF. The full variable domain, rest sourced from reference TRBV7-7 and TRBJ2-1, is GAGVSQSPRYKVTKRGQDVTLRCDPISSHATLYWYQQALGQGPEFLTYFNYEAQPDKSGLPSDRFSAERPEGSISTLTIQRTEQRDSAMYRCASSPSGTSIIDEQFFGPGTRLTVL.

CDR3 in amino acids: CASTQGGGEKLFF. The CDR3 DNA reads TGCGCCAGCACCCAGGGCGGAGGGGAAAAACTGTTTTTT. The V gene is TRBV5-1, the J gene TRBJ1-4; D might be TRBD1 (5 bases). Germline V CDR1 and CDR2: SGHRS, YFSETQ. The CDR3 loop spans 13 amino acids. Deletions cut 6 bases from V and 8 bases from J, with 14 bases between.

The chain recombines TRBV6-1 with TRBJ1-2, with 8 bases that match TRBD1. After removal of 3 bases from V and 8 bases from J, the junction contained 20 bases not matched to a gene. The CDR3 is 18 residues long. The germline gives CDR1 MNHNS, CDR2 SASEGT. In DNA form, the CDR3 reads TGTGCCAGCAGTGACCCGGAAGGAAGAAGGCAGGGGGCAGGAGGCTACACCTTC. This codes for CASSDPEGRRQGAGGYTF.